These 7 T cell receptor beta chains came from one sample sequenced in a study of PD-L1 blockade in urothelial cancer. The time point was: pretreatment peripheral blood. Using immunoSEQ multiplex PCR, the repertoire was profiled, and TCRdb retains in-frame clones only, with some absent. The sample consists of more than 55,000 clones, over 75% of them appearing once. This material consisted of PBMCs, taken around atezolizumab (anti-PD-L1) treatment. These receptors all stem from a man in his 70s with urothelial cancer.

This chain uses TRBV28 with TRBJ2-3, with no clear D. Germline V gene lookup returns CDR1 MDHEN and CDR2 SYDVKM. The CDR3 is made up of 14 amino acids. Trimming cost V 5 bases and J 0 bases, with 9 bases left between them. CDR3 protein: CASSPEVSTDTQYF. The CDR3 DNA reads TGTGCCAGCAGTCCCGAGGTTAGCACAGATACGCAGTATTTT. Combining the CDR3 with reference TRBV28 and TRBJ2-3 gives the whole variable domain DVKVTQSSRYLVKRTGEKVFLECVQDMDHENMFWYRQDPGLGLRLIYFSYDVKMKEKGDIPEGYSVSREKKERFSLILESASTNQTSMYLCASSPEVSTDTQYFGPGTRLTVL.

V usage is TRBV4-1 and J usage is TRBJ1-3; D unclear. The V gene's germline CDR1 is MGHRA and CDR2 YSYEKL. Trimming took 7 bases from V and 0 from J, leaving 10 bases between them. The length of the CDR3 is 14 residues. CDR3 sequence: CASKNEPSGNTIYF. The CDR3 DNA sequence: TGCGCCAGCAAGAACGAGCCCTCTGGAAACACCATATATTTT.

The chain is built from TRBV28 and TRBJ2-7; 7 bases match TRBD1. The ends lost 6 bases at V and 3 bases at J; junction bases unmatched: 11. The germline CDR1 and CDR2 sequences are MDHEN and SYDVKM. This CDR3 comprises 15 residues. Here the CDR3 reads CASRLWDSGNYEQYF. The CDR3 DNA sequence: TGTGCCAGCAGGCTCTGGGACAGTGGAAACTACGAGCAGTACTTC. Complete variable domain (other parts from reference TRBV28 and TRBJ2-7): DVKVTQSSRYLVKRTGEKVFLECVQDMDHENMFWYRQDPGLGLRLIYFSYDVKMKEKGDIPEGYSVSREKKERFSLILESASTNQTSMYLCASRLWDSGNYEQYFGPGTRLTVT.

The gene calls are TRBV7-9 and TRBJ1-1; 8 bases line up with TRBD1. The CDR3 totals 15 residues. The germline V gene encodes CDR1 SEHNR and CDR2 FQNEAQ (reference sequence). Trimming removed 5 bases from V and 4 bases from J; junction bases left unmatched: 9. CDR3 coding DNA: TGTGCCAGCAGCCCCCCCGGACAGGGACGCACTGAAGCTTTCTTT. As protein: CASSPPGQGRTEAFF.

The J gene is TRBJ2-6, the V gene TRBV19; D is perhaps TRBD2 (7 bases). The CDR3 contains 17 residues. Trimming removed 5 bases at V and 1 base at J, with 15 bases between. CDR1 and CDR2 from the germline V gene are LNHDA and SQIVND (reference sequence). In DNA, the CDR3 is TGTGCCAGTAGTGCGGGGGCTACCCGATCTGGGGCCAACGTCCTGACTTTC. Translating gives CASSAGATRSGANVLTF.

J is TRBJ1-2 and V is TRBV6-5; 7 nucleotides align to TRBD1. The germline gives CDR1 MNHEY, CDR2 SVGAGI. The trim removed 0 bases at V and 5 bases at J, leaving 9 bases unmatched. CDR3 length equals 16 residues. CDR3 residues: CASSYSRGRNDYGYTF. CDR3 nucleotide sequence: TGTGCCAGCAGTTACTCCAGGGGGAGGAATGATTATGGCTACACCTTC.

The J gene is TRBJ2-2, the V gene TRBV4-1, with D possibly TRBD1 on 6 matching bases. Germline assignment: CDR1 MGHRA and CDR2 YSYEKL. The V and J ends lost 4 bases and 3 bases respectively, with 12 bases between them. The CDR3 loop spans 15 amino acids. CDR3 protein: CASSLEQGYTGELFF. The CDR3 DNA is TGCGCCAGCAGCCTCGAACAGGGTTACACCGGGGAGCTGTTTTTT.